A single sample is the source of the 10 T cell receptor beta chains below, sequenced in a study of cytomegalovirus exposure and HLA in healthy donors. The primer mix had 60 Vbeta and 13 Jbeta primers. The method was immunoSEQ multiplex PCR; TCRdb's version includes in-frame clones alone and lacks a portion of them. Among 150,000 or so clones, around 72% were seen once, and the ten largest hold approximately 6.9%. The sample comprised PBMCs. The receptors shown here come from a man aged 35 to 55 in good health and CMV-seropositive.

The chain combines TRBV11-2 with TRBJ2-3, with 7 bases identical to TRBD1. CDR1 is SGHAT, CDR2 FQNNGV, per germline. This CDR3 is 12 amino acids long. V lost 5 bases to trimming and J lost 7 bases; unmatched junction nucleotides: 3. The CDR3 sequence is CASSPDRYTQYF. As DNA, the CDR3 is TGTGCCAGCAGCCCGGACAGGTATACGCAGTATTTT.

The chain recombines TRBV4-2 with TRBJ1-6, with D uncertain. This CDR3 contains 18 residues. V was cut by 0 bases and J by 0 bases, with 12 bases left in between. Looked up from germline, CDR1 is LGHNA and CDR2 is YNFKEQ. Here the CDR3 DNA reads TGTGCCAGCAGCCAAGATATCGCGGAGATCTCCTATAATTCACCCCTCCACTTT. This gives the protein CASSQDIAEISYNSPLHF.

The rearrangement joins TRBV2 to TRBJ2-1, with D possibly TRBD2 on 5 matching bases. CDR1 is SNHLY and CDR2 is FYNNEI in the germline V gene. There are 13 residues in the CDR3. With 11 bases removed from V and 0 bases from J, the gap between germline ends came to 11 bases. Written as DNA, the CDR3 is TGTGCCTGCTCTAGCCGCTCCTACAATGAGCAGTTCTTC. Translation gives CACSSRSYNEQFF. The complete variable domain, with remaining parts taken from reference TRBV2 and TRBJ2-1, reads EPEVTQTPSHQVTQMGQEVILRCVPISNHLYFYWYRQILGQKVEFLVSFYNNEISEKSEIFDDQFSVERPDGSNFTLKIRSTKLEDSAMYFCACSSRSYNEQFFGPGTRLTVL.

The chain uses TRBV5-1 and TRBJ1-1, with 7 bases matching TRBD1. The CDR3 sequence is 14 residues long. Trimming at V came to 0 bases and at J to 4 bases, leaving 3 bases not matched to a gene. The germline CDR1 and CDR2 sequences are SGHRS and YFSETQ. CDR3 residues: CASSLEGAPTEAFF. The CDR3 DNA is TGCGCCAGCAGCTTGGAGGGGGCGCCCACTGAAGCTTTCTTT.

This chain connects TRBV7-8 to TRBJ2-3, with D tentatively TRBD2 (6 bases). CDR3 size: 12 residues. Trimming shortened V by 5 bases and J by 9 bases, and 12 bases separated the two germline ends. Germline CDR1 and CDR2: SGHVS and FQNEAQ. The DNA for the CDR3 is TGTGCCAGCAGCCCTCCAGGAGGGACGCAGTATTTT. Translated: CASSPPGGTQYF. Full variable domain (outside the CDR3, taken from reference TRBV7-8 and TRBJ2-3): GAGVSQSPRYKVAKRGQDVALRCDPISGHVSLFWYQQALGQGPEFLTYFQNEAQLDKSGLPSDRFFAERPEGSVSTLKIQRTQQEDSAVYLCASSPPGGTQYFGPGTRLTVL.

Only a few counts were recorded for this clone. The gene calls are TRBV5-6 and TRBJ1-1; D unresolved. The CDR3 is 11 residues long. In germline, CDR1 is SGHDT, CDR2 YYEEEE. The ends were cut back, 0 bases at V and 11 bases at J, with 8 bases in the middle. The DNA for the CDR3 is TGTGCCAGCAGCTTGGGTCGGTCGGCTTTCTTT. As protein: CASSLGRSAFF.

The V gene is TRBV10-3, the J gene TRBJ1-5, with a tentative D call TRBD1 (5 bases). The CDR3 is 13 residues long. The germline V and J ends were trimmed by 10 bases and 2 bases, with 12 bases remaining between them. Germline V gene data show CDR1 as ENHRY and CDR2 as SYGVKD. Written as DNA, the CDR3 is TGTGCCACCAAGGGGATGGGCAATCAGCCCCAGCATTTT. This gives the protein CATKGMGNQPQHF.

V is TRBV7-9 and J is TRBJ1-1, with D possibly matching TRBD1 (5 bases). V shed 3 bases and J shed 3 bases, with 17 bases lying between them. Germline V lookup: CDR1 SEHNR, CDR2 FQNEAQ (reference sequence). The length of the CDR3 is 16 residues. CDR3 DNA sequence: TGTGCCAGCAGCTTTGTATGGCCCTCGGGGGACACTGAAGCTTTCTTT. Translating it yields CASSFVWPSGDTEAFF.

This clone was recorded only once. This chain joins TRBV19 and TRBJ1-6; D call uncertain. Germline lookup yields CDR1 LNHDA and CDR2 SQIVND (reference sequence). The CDR3 sequence is 15 residues long. V shed 5 bases and J shed 9 bases, with 17 bases lying between them. For the CDR3, the DNA is TGTGCCAGTAGTGGTCTCGCCGGGAAAATTTCACCCCTCCACTTT. Amino acids: CASSGLAGKISPLHF.

The chain joins TRBV2 to TRBJ1-2; possibly TRBD1 for D (5 bases). Germline V gene lookup returns CDR1 SNHLY and CDR2 FYNNEI. The CDR3 sequence is 13 residues long. V shed 1 base and J shed 11 bases, with 14 bases lying between them. The CDR3, as DNA: TGTGCCAGCAGTGAAGATAGGGGATATATATACACCTTC. Amino acid sequence: CASSEDRGYIYTF.